Shown below are 2 T cell receptor beta chains from a single sample sequenced in a study of CD8 T cells in Susac syndrome. RNA, at about 0.45 to 1 ug, was reverse transcribed with random hexamers. MiXCR, run by TCRdb on the immunoSEQ multiplex PCR reads, gives a single entry per CDR3 protein. The profile shows around 140,000 distinct CDR3 sequences, roughly 94% of them singletons. Sequenced sample: CD4+ T cells from PBMCs. These receptors all come from a human donor with Susac syndrome.

J is TRBJ2-5 and V is TRBV4-1; D is perhaps TRBD1 (6 bases). CDR3 size: 14 residues. V was trimmed by 1 base and J by 5 bases, leaving 11 bases between them. Per germline, CDR1 MGHRA and CDR2 YSYEKL. The CDR3 DNA is TGCGCCAGCAGCCAAGGACAGGCAGTGGAGACCCAGTACTTC. Translation gives CASSQGQAVETQYF.

V usage is TRBV7-9 and J usage is TRBJ2-3, with D unclear. V lost 5 bases, J lost 4 bases, and 13 bases lay in between. CDR1 is SEHNR, CDR2 FQNEAQ, per germline (reference sequence). The CDR3 totals 14 residues. The CDR3 region is CASSRPTRSDTQYF. DNA of the CDR3: TGTGCCAGCAGCCGCCCGACGAGGTCAGATACGCAGTATTTT.